One and the same sample provided the 25 T cell receptor beta chains below, sequenced in a study of cytomegalovirus exposure and HLA in healthy donors. The method was immunoSEQ multiplex PCR; TCRdb's version includes in-frame clones alone and lacks a portion of them. The sample lists 90,000 to 110,000 clones, roughly 90% seen once, with more than 2% in the top ten. The material sequenced was PBMCs. The receptors shown here come from a woman aged 18-30 years in good health and CMV-seronegative.

CDR3 residues: CASRRLAGTNTGELFF. The CDR3 DNA sequence: TGTGCCAGCAGGCGACTAGCGGGGACGAACACCGGGGAGCTGTTTTTT. The V call is TRBV7-2, the J call TRBJ2-2; 11 bases are a match to TRBD2. V gave up 6 bases and J gave up 0 bases; unmatched junction bases: 3. The CDR3 is 16 residues long. Germline CDR1 reads SGHTA; CDR2 reads FQGNSA.

The chain is built from TRBV2 and TRBJ2-1, with 9 bases lining up with TRBD2. CDR3 size: 14 residues. CDR1 and CDR2 from the germline V gene are SNHLY and FYNNEI. J gave up 5 bases and V 5 bases, and 4 bases lay outside the gene matches. The CDR3 DNA follows: TGTGCCAGCAGTAAGCGGGAGGCCCACAATGAGCAGTTCTTC. As protein: CASSKREAHNEQFF.

The chain joins TRBV5-5 to TRBJ2-2, with TRBD2 identical over 8 bases. J gave up 3 bases and V 0 bases, and 4 bases lay outside the gene matches. This CDR3 is built from 16 residues. CDR1 and CDR2 (germline): SGHKS, YYEKEE (reference sequence). The CDR3 sequence is CASSLAGTSYTGELFF. CDR3 nucleotides: TGTGCCAGCAGCTTGGCCGGGACTAGTTACACCGGGGAGCTGTTTTTT. The full variable domain, with the rest looked up from reference TRBV5-5 and TRBJ2-2, is DAGVTQSPTHLIKTRGQQVTLRCSPISGHKSVSWYQQVLGQGPQFIFQYYEKEERGRGNFPDRFSARQFPNYSSELNVNALLLGDSALYLCASSLAGTSYTGELFFGEGSRLTVL.

This chain joins TRBV29-1 and TRBJ2-3; TRBD1 is a possible D gene (6 bases). Germline assignment: CDR1 SQVTM and CDR2 ANQGSEA. Trimming took off 3 bases at V and 1 base at J, with 8 bases between the two ends. The CDR3 sequence is 13 residues long. Written as DNA, the CDR3 is TGCAGCGTTGAGTCAGGGGGCACAGATACGCAGTATTTT. It codes for CSVESGGTDTQYF.

The V call is TRBV5-6, the J call TRBJ2-5; TRBD2 aligns across 12 bases. V was pared by 4 bases and J by 5 bases, with 18 bases of the junction left unmatched. Germline assignment: CDR1 SGHDT and CDR2 YYEEEE. The length of the CDR3 is 19 residues. Here the CDR3 reads CASSPFVRTSGNRVETQYF. CDR3 DNA: TGTGCCAGCAGCCCCTTCGTTAGGACTAGCGGGAATCGGGTGGAGACCCAGTACTTC.

This chain connects TRBV6-5 to TRBJ2-3, with D uncertain. The germline gives CDR1 MNHEY, CDR2 SVGAGI. V lost 6 bases to trimming and J lost 1 base, with 11 bases between them. The CDR3 sequence is 14 residues long. CDR3: CASRHNSRTDTQYF. Written as DNA, the CDR3 is TGTGCCAGCAGACATAATTCGCGCACAGATACGCAGTATTTT.

The chain is built from TRBV6-6 and TRBJ1-4; 8 nucleotides match TRBD1. The trim removed 5 bases at V and 15 bases at J, leaving 14 bases unmatched. The germline V gene encodes CDR1 MNHNY and CDR2 SVGAGI (reference sequence). This CDR3 is 14 amino acids long. The CDR3: CASSPRTGNKVLFF. CDR3 nucleotide sequence: TGTGCCAGCAGTCCAAGGACAGGGAATAAAGTCTTGTTTTTT.

This chain links TRBV27 with TRBJ2-1, with 7 bases matching TRBD1. Germline assignment: CDR1 MNHEY and CDR2 SMNVEV (reference sequence). J lost 9 bases, V lost 5 bases, and 7 bases had no gene match. The CDR3 runs 13 residues. The CDR3 DNA sequence: TGTGCCAGCAGTCAAAGACAGGGACGTGAGCAGTTCTTC. This translates into CASSQRQGREQFF.

The chain employs TRBV28 and TRBJ1-3, with a possible D match to TRBD1 (5 bases). V lost 5 bases, J lost 6 bases, and 14 bases lay in between. The CDR3 is 14 amino acids. CDR1 and CDR2 (germline): MDHEN, SYDVKM. The CDR3 reads CASSAHGHLNTIYF. CDR3 in DNA: TGTGCCAGCAGTGCCCACGGACATCTAAACACCATATATTTT.

This chain uses TRBV5-1 with TRBJ1-4; 8 nucleotides agree with TRBD1. Germline trimming cut 2 bases from V and 10 bases from J; bases unmatched to any gene: 13. The length of the CDR3 is 16 residues. CDR1 SGHRS and CDR2 YFSETQ come from the germline V gene. The CDR3 region has the DNA TGCGCCAGCAGCTTCGGGGGGACAGGAACTATGGGAAAACTGTTTTTT. Its translation is CASSFGGTGTMGKLFF.

J is TRBJ1-4 and V is TRBV6-5, with TRBD1 matching over 9 bases. The CDR3 loop spans 14 amino acids. CDR1 is MNHEY, CDR2 SVGAGI, per germline. With V trimmed by 5 bases and J by 7 bases, 5 bases remained unmatched. The CDR3 DNA is TGTGCCAGCAGTCAACAGGGGGCGGGTGAAAAACTGTTTTTT. It specifies CASSQQGAGEKLFF.

This chain uses TRBV27 with TRBJ2-2, with 11 bases fitting TRBD2. CDR3 length: 16 residues. V dropped 6 bases and J dropped 5; count of bases not matched to a gene: 8. CDR1 and CDR2 (germline): MNHEY, SMNVEV (reference sequence). The CDR3 region has the DNA TGTGCCAGCAGGAGATATAGCGGGGGGGCGACCGGGGAGCTGTTTTTT. Translating gives CASRRYSGGATGELFF.

The chain combines TRBV4-1 with TRBJ2-3; 15 nucleotides align to TRBD2. CDR3 size: 17 residues. From germline, CDR1 is MGHRA and CDR2 YSYEKL. The junction had 7 bases not matched to a gene; V was cut back by 0 bases and J by 9 bases. As DNA, the CDR3 is TGCGCCAGCAGCCAAGATCGGACTAGCGGGAGGGTAGGGACGCAGTATTTT. It translates to CASSQDRTSGRVGTQYF.

V usage is TRBV6-5 and J usage is TRBJ2-7; 8 bases are shared with TRBD1. Germline V CDR1 and CDR2: MNHEY, SVGAGI. The trim removed 4 bases at V and 3 bases at J, leaving 5 bases unmatched. The CDR3 spans 14 residues. CDR3 nucleotide sequence: TGTGCCAGCAGTTTTGACAGGGGAGACTACGAGCAGTACTTC. Amino acid sequence: CASSFDRGDYEQYF.

This clone was picked up a small number of times. This chain links TRBV21-1 with TRBJ1-2. TRBV21-1 has pseudogene status. The CDR3 totals 13 residues. CDR3: CAPPGEAVCGYTF. The CDR3 bases are TGTGCCCCCCCCGGGGAAGCTGTATGCGGCTACACCTTC.

This sequence joins TRBV30 and TRBJ2-7; D gene uncertain. The V end lost 1 base, the J end lost 6 bases, and 13 bases lay between the germline ends. CDR1 and CDR2 (germline): GTSNPN, SVGIG (reference sequence). The CDR3 runs 13 residues. The CDR3 DNA is TGTGCCTGGAGTGCTTTGGTGAGTGGCGAGCAGTACTTC. Encoded protein: CAWSALVSGEQYF. Combining the CDR3 with reference TRBV30 and TRBJ2-7 gives the whole variable domain SQTIHQWPATLVQPVGSPLSLECTVEGTSNPNLYWYRQAAGRGLQLLFYSVGIGQISSEVPQNLSASRPQDRQFILSSKKLLLSDSGFYLCAWSALVSGEQYFGPGTRLTVT.

V is TRBV6-5 and J is TRBJ2-5, with 7 positions matching TRBD1. Germline V CDR1 and CDR2: MNHEY, SVGAGI. V shed 2 bases and J 0 bases; nucleotides not matched to a gene: 3. The CDR3 contains 15 residues. The CDR3 protein is CASSYDRVNQETQYF. In DNA form, the CDR3 reads TGTGCCAGCAGTTACGACAGGGTGAACCAAGAGACCCAGTACTTC.

The genes are TRBV5-5 and TRBJ2-1; a weak D match, TRBD2 (6 bases). The length of the CDR3 is 15 residues. Germline V lookup: CDR1 SGHKS, CDR2 YYEKEE (reference sequence). V lost 10 bases, J lost 6 bases, and 23 bases lay in between. For the CDR3, the DNA is TGTGCCCCATTTAGGGACTCGGGCCTCGTCAATGAGCAGTTCTTC. This translates into CAPFRDSGLVNEQFF.

The J gene is TRBJ1-4, the V gene TRBV11-2; D ambiguous. The germline CDR1 and CDR2 sequences are SGHAT and FQNNGV. V dropped 5 bases and J dropped 8 bases, with 15 bases sitting between them. This CDR3 is 14 amino acids long. CDR3 protein: CASSPLARGEKLFF. The CDR3 nucleotides are TGTGCCAGCAGCCCCTTGGCCCGAGGGGAAAAACTGTTTTTT.

This sequence joins TRBV10-3 and TRBJ2-5; perhaps TRBD2 as D (6 bases). Trimming left V 3 bases short and J 3 bases short, with 14 bases between. The CDR3 consists of 15 residues. The germline CDR1 and CDR2 sequences are ENHRY and SYGVKD. In DNA form, the CDR3 reads TGTGCCATCAGTGACGCGGGACGACTCAAAGAGACCCAGTACTTC. Its translation: CAISDAGRLKETQYF.

The count of this clone is one. The chain employs TRBV5-1 and TRBJ2-3; D not certain. V was pared by 4 bases and J by 0 bases, with 6 bases between. The CDR3 extends over 13 amino acids. Germline assignment: CDR1 SGHRS and CDR2 YFSETQ. CDR3 residues: CASSEFSTDTQYF. CDR3 coding DNA: TGCGCCAGCAGCGAGTTTAGCACAGATACGCAGTATTTT.

The J gene is TRBJ2-3, the V gene TRBV30, with D possibly matching TRBD1 (6 bases). V was trimmed by 0 bases and J by 6 bases, leaving 10 bases between them. CDR1 is GTSNPN and CDR2 is SVGIG in the germline V gene (reference sequence). The CDR3 runs 13 residues. In DNA form, the CDR3 reads TGTGCCTGGAGTGTAGAAGGGGGTGATACGCAGTATTTT. Translating gives CAWSVEGGDTQYF.

This rearrangement joins TRBV7-2 to TRBJ2-7; no reliable D call. Germline V gives CDR1 SGHTA, CDR2 FQGNSA. V shed 1 base and J shed 2 bases, with 9 bases lying between them. The length of the CDR3 is 14 residues. CDR3 DNA: TGTGCCAGCAGCTTAGATTTACGGGCCTACGAGCAGTACTTC. Translating it yields CASSLDLRAYEQYF.

The chain joins TRBV4-3 to TRBJ2-4; weak D call: TRBD1 (5 bases). V lost 1 base and J lost 0, with 22 bases in between. The CDR3 is 20 residues long. The V gene's germline CDR1 is LGHNA and CDR2 YSLEER. CDR3 amino acids: CASSQGDSPQGSLAKNIQYF. The DNA of the CDR3 is TGCGCCAGCAGCCAAGGCGATAGTCCCCAGGGTAGTCTAGCCAAAAACATTCAGTACTTC.

Only one count was recorded for this clone. The chain has TRBV5-1 and TRBJ2-5; D may be TRBD2 (6 bases). Germline CDR1 and CDR2: SGHRS and YFSETQ. Trimming took 7 bases from V and 2 from J, leaving 18 bases between them. This CDR3 has 15 amino acids. For the CDR3, the DNA is TGCGCCAGCTCGAGGGAGGCGAGCGGACAAGAGACCCAGTACTTC. It yields the protein CASSREASGQETQYF.